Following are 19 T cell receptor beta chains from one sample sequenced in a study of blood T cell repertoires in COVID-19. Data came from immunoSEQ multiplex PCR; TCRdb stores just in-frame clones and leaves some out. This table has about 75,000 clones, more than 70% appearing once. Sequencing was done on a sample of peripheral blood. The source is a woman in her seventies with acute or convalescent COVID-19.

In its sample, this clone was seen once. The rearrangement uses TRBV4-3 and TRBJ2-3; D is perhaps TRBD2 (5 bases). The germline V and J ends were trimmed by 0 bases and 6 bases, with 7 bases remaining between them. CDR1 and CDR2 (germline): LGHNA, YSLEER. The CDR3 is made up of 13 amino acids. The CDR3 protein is CASSQELADTQYF. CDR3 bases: TGCGCCAGCAGCCAAGAATTAGCGGATACGCAGTATTTT.

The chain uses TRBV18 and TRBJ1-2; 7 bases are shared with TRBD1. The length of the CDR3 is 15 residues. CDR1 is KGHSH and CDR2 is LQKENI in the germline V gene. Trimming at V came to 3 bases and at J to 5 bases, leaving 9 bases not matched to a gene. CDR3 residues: CASSPGRDRTYGYTF. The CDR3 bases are TGTGCCAGCTCACCGGGAAGGGACAGAACTTATGGCTACACCTTC.

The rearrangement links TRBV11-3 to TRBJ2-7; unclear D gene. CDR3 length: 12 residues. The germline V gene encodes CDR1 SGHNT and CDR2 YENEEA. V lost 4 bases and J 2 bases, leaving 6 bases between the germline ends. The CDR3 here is CASSSSPYEQYF. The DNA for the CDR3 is TGTGCCAGCAGCTCCTCTCCCTACGAGCAGTACTTC. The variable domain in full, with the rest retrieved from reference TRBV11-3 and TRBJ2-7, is EAGVVQSPRYKIIEKKQPVAFWCNPISGHNTLYWYLQNLGQGPELLIRYENEEAVDDSQLPKDRFSAERLKGVDSTLKIQPAELGDSAVYLCASSSSPYEQYFGPGTRLTVT.

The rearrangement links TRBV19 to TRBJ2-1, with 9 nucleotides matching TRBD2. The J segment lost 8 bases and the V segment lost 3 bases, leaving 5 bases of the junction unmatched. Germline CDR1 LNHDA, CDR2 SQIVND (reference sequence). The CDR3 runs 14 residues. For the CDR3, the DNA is TGTGCCAGTAGTATCGTTAGCGGGAGCTATGAGCAGTTCTTC. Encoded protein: CASSIVSGSYEQFF.

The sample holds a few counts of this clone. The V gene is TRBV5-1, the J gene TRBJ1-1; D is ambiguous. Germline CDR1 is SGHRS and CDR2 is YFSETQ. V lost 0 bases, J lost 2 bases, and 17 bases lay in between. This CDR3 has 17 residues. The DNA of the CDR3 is TGCGCCAGCAGCTTGGTTGTAGTGGCCGGGATTAACACTGAAGCTTTCTTT. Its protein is CASSLVVVAGINTEAFF.

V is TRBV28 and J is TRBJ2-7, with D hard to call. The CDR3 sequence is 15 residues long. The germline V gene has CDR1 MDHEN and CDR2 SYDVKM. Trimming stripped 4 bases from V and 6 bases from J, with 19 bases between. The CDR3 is CASSSPYSIVGEQYF. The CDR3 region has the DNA TGTGCCAGCAGTTCTCCATATTCGATTGTCGGCGAGCAGTACTTC.

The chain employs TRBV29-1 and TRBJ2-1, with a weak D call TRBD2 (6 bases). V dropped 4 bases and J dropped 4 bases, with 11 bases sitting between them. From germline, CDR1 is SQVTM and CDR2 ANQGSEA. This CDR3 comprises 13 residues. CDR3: CSVARGGYNEQFF. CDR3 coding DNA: TGCAGCGTTGCCCGGGGAGGTTACAATGAGCAGTTCTTC.

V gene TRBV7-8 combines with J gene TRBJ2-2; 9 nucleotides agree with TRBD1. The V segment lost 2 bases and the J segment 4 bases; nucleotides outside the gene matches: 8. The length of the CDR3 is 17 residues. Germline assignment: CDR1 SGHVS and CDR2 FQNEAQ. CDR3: CASSLLEQGARTGELFF. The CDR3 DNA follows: TGTGCCAGCAGCTTACTTGAACAGGGGGCGCGCACCGGGGAGCTGTTTTTT.

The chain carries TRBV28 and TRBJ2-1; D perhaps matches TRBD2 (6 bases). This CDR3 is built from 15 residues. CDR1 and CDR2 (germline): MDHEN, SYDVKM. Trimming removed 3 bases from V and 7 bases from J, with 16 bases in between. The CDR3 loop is CASSFRREVKNEQFF. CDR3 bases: TGTGCCAGCAGTTTTAGGCGGGAAGTTAAGAATGAGCAGTTCTTC.

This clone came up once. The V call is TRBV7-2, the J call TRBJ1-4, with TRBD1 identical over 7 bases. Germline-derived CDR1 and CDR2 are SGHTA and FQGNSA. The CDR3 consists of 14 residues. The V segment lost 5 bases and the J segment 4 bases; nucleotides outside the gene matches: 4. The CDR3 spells CASSPDRLNEKLFF. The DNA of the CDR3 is TGTGCCAGCAGCCCGGACAGGCTTAATGAAAAACTGTTTTTT. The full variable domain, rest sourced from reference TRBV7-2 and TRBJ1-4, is GAGVSQSPSNKVTEKGKDVELRCDPISGHTALYWYRQSLGQGLEFLIYFQGNSAPDKSGLPSDRFSAERTGGSVSTLTIQRTQQEDSAVYLCASSPDRLNEKLFFGSGTQLSVL.

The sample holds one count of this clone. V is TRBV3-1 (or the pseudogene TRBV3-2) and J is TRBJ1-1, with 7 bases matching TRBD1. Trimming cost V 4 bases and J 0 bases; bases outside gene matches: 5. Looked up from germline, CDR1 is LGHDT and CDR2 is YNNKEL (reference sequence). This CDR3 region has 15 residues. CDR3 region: CASSRRTGLNTEAFF. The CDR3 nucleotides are TGTGCCAGCAGCCGAAGGACAGGCCTGAACACTGAAGCTTTCTTT.

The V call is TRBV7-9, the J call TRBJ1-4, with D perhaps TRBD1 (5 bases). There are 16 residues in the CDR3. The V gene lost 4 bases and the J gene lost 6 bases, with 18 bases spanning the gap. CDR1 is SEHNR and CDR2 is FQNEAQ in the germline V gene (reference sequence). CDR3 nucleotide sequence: TGTGCCAGCAGCTCCCTCGCACTGGGGGGGTATGAAAAACTGTTTTTT. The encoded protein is CASSSLALGGYEKLFF.

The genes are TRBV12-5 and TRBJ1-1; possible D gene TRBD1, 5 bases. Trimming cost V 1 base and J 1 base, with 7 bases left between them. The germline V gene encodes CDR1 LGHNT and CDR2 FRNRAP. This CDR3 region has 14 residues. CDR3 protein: CASGLAQGNTEAFF. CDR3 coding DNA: TGTGCTAGTGGTTTGGCCCAGGGGAACACTGAAGCTTTCTTT. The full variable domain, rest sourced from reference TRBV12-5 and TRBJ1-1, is DARVTQTPRHKVTEMGQEVTMRCQPILGHNTVFWYRQTMMQGLELLAYFRNRAPLDDSGMPKDRFSAEMPDATLATLKIQPSEPRDSAVYFCASGLAQGNTEAFFGQGTRLTVV.

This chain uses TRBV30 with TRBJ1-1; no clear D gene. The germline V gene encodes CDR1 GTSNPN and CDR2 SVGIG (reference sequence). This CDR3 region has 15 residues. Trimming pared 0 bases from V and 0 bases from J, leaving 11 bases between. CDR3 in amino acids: CAWSVRWGVNTEAFF. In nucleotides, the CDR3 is TGTGCCTGGAGTGTACGGTGGGGAGTGAACACTGAAGCTTTCTTT.

The CDR3 is CASIRTLAVSNNEQFF. In nucleotides, the CDR3 is TGTGCCAGCATCCGAACTCTAGCGGTATCTAACAATGAGCAGTTCTTC. The rearrangement links TRBV28 to TRBJ2-1; 7 nucleotides align to TRBD2. The germline CDR1 and CDR2 sequences are MDHEN and SYDVKM. This CDR3 is built from 16 residues. The junction had 14 bases not matched to a gene; V was cut back by 7 bases and J by 5 bases.

CDR3 region: CASSTRGSSNQPQHF. The CDR3 coding sequence is TGTGCCAGTAGTACCCGAGGCTCTAGCAATCAGCCCCAGCATTTT. This chain joins TRBV19 and TRBJ1-5; no clear D gene. The V and J ends lost 4 bases and 0 bases respectively, with 10 bases between them. The CDR3 has 15 amino acids. Looked up from germline, CDR1 is LNHDA and CDR2 is SQIVND (reference sequence). Based on the CDR3 plus reference TRBV19 and TRBJ1-5, the full variable domain is DGGITQSPKYLFRKEGQNVTLSCEQNLNHDAMYWYRQDPGQGLRLIYYSQIVNDFQKGDIAEGYSVSREKKESFPLTVTSAQKNPTAFYLCASSTRGSSNQPQHFGDGTRLSIL.

CDR3 in amino acids: CATDEQGVRSGNTIYF. The DNA for the CDR3 is TGTGCCACCGACGAACAGGGAGTCCGCTCTGGAAACACCATATATTTT. V and J are TRBV18 and TRBJ1-3; a weak D match, TRBD1 (6 bases). Germline V gene sequence: CDR1 KGHSH, CDR2 LQKENI. V was cut by 10 bases and J by 0 bases, with 19 bases left in between. This CDR3 has 16 amino acids.

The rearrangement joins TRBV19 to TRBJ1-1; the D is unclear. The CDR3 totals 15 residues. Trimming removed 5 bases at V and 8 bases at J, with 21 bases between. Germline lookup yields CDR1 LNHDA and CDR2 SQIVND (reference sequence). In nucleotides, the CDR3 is TGTGCCAGTAGTCCCCCGGGAGGGCTGTGGTTCGAAGCTTTCTTT. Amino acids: CASSPPGGLWFEAFF. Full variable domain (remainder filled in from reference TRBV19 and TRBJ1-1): DGGITQSPKYLFRKEGQNVTLSCEQNLNHDAMYWYRQDPGQGLRLIYYSQIVNDFQKGDIAEGYSVSREKKESFPLTVTSAQKNPTAFYLCASSPPGGLWFEAFFGQGTRLTVV.

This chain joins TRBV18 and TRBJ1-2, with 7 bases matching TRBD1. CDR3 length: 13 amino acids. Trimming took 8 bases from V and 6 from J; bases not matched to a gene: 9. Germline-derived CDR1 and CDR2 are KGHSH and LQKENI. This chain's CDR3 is CASAKGGENGYTF. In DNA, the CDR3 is TGTGCCAGCGCAAAAGGGGGCGAGAATGGCTACACCTTC.